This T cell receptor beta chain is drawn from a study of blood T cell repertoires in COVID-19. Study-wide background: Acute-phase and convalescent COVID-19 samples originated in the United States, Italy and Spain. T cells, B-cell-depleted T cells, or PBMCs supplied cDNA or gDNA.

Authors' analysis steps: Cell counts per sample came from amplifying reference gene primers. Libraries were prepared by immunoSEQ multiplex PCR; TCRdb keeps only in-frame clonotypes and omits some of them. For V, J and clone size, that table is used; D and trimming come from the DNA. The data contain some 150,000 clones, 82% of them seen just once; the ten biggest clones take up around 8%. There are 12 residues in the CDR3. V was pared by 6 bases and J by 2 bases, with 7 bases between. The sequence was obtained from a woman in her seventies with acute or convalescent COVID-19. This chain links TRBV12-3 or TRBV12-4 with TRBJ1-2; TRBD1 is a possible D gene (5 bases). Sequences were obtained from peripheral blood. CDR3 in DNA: TGTGCCAGCAGCTGGGGCAACTATGGCTACACCTTC. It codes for CASSWGNYGYTF.